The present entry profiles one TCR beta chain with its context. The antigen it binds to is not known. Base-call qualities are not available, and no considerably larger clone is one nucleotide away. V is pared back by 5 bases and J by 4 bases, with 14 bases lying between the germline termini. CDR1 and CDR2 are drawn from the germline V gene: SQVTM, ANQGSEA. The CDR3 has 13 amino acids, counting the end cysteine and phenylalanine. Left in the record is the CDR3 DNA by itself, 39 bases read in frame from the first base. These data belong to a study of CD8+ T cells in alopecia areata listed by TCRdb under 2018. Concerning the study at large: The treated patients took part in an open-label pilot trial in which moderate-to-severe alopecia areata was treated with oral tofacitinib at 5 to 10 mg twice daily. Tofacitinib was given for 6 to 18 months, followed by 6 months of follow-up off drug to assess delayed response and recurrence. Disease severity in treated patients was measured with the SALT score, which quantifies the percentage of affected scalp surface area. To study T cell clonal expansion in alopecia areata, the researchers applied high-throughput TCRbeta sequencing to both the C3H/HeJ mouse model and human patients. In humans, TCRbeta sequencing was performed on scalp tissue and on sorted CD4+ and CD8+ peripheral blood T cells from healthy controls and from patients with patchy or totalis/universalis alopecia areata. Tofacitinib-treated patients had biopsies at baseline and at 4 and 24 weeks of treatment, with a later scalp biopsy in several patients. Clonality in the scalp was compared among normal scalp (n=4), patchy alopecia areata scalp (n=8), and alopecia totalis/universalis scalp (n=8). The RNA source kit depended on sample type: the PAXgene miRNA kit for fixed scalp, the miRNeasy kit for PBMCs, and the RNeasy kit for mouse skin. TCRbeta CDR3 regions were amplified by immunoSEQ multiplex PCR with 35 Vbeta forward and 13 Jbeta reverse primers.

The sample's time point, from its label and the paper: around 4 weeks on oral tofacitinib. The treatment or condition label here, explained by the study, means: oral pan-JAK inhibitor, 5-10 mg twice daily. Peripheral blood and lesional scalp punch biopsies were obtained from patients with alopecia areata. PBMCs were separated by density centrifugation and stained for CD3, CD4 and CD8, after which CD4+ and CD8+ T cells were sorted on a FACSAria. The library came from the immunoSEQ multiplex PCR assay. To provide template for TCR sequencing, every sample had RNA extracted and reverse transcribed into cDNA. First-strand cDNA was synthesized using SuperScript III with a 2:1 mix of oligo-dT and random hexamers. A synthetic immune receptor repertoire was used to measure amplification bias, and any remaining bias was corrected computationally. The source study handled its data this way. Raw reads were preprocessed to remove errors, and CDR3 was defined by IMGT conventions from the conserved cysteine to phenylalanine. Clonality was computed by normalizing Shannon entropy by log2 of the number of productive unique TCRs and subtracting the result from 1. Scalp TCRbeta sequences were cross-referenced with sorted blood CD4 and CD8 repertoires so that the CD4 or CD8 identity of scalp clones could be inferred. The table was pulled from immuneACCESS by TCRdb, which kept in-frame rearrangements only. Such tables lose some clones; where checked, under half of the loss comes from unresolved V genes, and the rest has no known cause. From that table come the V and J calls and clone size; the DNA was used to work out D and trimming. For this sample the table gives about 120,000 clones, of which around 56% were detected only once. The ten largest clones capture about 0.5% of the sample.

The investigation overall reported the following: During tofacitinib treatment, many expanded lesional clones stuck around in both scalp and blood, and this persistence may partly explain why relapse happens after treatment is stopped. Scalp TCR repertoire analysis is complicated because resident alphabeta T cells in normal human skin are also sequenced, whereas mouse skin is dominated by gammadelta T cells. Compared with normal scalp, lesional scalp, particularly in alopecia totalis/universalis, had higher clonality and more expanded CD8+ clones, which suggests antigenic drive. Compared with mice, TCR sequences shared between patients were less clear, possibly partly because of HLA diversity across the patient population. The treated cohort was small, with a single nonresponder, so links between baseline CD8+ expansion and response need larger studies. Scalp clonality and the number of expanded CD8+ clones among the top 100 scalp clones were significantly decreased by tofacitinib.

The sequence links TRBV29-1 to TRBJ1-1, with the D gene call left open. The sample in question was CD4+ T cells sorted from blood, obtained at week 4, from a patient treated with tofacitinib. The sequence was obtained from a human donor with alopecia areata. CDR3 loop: CSVILTVGTEAFF. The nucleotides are TGCAGCGTTATTCTGACGGTTGGCACTGAAGCTTTCTTT.